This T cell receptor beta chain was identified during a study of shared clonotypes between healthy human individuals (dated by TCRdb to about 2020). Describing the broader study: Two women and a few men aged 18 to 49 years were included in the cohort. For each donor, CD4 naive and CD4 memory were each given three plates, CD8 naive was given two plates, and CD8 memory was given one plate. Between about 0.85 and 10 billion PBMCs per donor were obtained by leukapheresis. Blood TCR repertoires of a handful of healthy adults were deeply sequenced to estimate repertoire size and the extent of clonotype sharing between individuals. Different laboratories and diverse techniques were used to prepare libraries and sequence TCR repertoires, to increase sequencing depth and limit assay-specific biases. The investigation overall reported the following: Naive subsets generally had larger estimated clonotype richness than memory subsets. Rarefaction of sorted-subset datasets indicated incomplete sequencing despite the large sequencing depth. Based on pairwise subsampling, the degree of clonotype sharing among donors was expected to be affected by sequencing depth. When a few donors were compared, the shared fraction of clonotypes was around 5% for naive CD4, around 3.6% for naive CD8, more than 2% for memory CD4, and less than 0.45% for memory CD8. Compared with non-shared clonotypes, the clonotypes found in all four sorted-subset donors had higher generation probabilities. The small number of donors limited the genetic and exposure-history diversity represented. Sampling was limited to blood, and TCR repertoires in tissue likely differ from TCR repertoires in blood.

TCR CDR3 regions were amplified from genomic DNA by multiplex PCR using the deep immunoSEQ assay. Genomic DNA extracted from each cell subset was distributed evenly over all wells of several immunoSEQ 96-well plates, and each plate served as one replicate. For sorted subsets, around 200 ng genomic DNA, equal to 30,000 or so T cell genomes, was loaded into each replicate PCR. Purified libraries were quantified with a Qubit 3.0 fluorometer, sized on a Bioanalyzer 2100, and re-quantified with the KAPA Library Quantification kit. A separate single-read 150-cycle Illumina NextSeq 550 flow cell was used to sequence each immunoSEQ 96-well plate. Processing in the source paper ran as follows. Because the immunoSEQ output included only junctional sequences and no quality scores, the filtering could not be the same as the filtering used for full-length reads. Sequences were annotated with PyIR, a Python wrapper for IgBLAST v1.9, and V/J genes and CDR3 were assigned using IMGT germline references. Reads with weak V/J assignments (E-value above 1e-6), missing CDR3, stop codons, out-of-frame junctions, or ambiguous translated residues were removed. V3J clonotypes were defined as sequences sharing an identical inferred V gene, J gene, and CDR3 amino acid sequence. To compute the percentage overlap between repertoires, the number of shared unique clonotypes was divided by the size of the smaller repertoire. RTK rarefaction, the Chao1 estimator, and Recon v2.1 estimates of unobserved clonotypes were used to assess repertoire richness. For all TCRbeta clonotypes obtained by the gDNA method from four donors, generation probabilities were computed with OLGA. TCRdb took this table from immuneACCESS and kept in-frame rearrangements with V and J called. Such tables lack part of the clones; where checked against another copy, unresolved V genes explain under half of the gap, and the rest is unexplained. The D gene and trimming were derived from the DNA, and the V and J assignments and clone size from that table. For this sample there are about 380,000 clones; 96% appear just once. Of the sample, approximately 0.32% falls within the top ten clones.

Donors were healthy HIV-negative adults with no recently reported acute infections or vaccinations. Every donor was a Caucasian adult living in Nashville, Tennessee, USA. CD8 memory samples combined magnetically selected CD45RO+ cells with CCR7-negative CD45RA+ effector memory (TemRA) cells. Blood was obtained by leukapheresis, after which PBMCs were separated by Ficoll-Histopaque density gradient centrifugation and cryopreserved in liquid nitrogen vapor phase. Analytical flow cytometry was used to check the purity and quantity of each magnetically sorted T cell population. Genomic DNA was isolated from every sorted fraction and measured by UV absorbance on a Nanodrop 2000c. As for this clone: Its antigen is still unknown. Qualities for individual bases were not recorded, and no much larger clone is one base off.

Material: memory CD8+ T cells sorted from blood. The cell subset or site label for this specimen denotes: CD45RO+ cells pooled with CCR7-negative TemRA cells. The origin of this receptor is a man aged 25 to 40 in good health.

The DNA sequence is TGTGCCAGCAGCCAAGAGGGACTAGCTGGCTACGAGCAGTACTTC. Its coded protein is CASSQEGLAGYEQYF. The rearranged chain carries TRBV4-2 and TRBJ2-7, with 9 central nucleotides matching TRBD2. CDR1 and CDR2, per the germline V gene, are LGHNA and YNFKEQ. V trim: 0 bases; J trim: 3 bases; unmatched bases: 3. The CDR3, cysteine through phenylalanine, is 15 amino acids long. Kept here is only the CDR3 DNA, which spans 45 bases and is read in frame from base 1.